These 27 T cell receptor beta chains share one sample of origin, sequenced in a study of cytotoxic CD8 clonotypes in ibrutinib-treated CLL. Data came from immunoSEQ multiplex PCR; TCRdb stores just in-frame clones and leaves some out. The table has more than 200,000 clones, 65% to 80% seen once. The source material was PBMCs, sampled after 12 months of ibrutinib treatment. These receptors were taken from a human donor with chronic lymphocytic leukemia.

The rearrangement links TRBV30 to TRBJ1-2; no reliable D call. CDR1 is GTSNPN, CDR2 SVGIG, per germline (reference sequence). The CDR3 is 12 residues long. Trimming pared 0 bases from V and 5 bases from J, leaving 7 bases between. The CDR3 here is CAWSVPRYGYTF. The CDR3 bases are TGTGCCTGGAGTGTACCAAGATATGGCTACACCTTC.

This clone was picked up a small number of times. The V gene is TRBV20-1, the J gene TRBJ1-1; D is unresolved. The germline V gene has CDR1 DFQATT and CDR2 SNEGSKA (reference sequence). Trimming stripped 5 bases from V and 11 bases from J, with 12 bases between. The CDR3 has 10 amino acids. Here the CDR3 DNA reads TGCAGTGCTCCAACAGAAGGGGCTTTCTTT. Translated, it gives CSAPTEGAFF.

The chain carries TRBV6-5 and TRBJ1-1; TRBD1 might be the D (5 bases). V was shortened by 7 bases and J by 4 bases, with 16 bases between the two germline ends. The CDR3 has 14 residues. CDR1 is MNHEY and CDR2 is SVGAGI in the germline V gene. DNA of the CDR3: TGTGCCAGCACGGAGAGGGGCCGGAGCACTGAAGCTTTCTTT. Amino acids: CASTERGRSTEAFF.

This clone was observed a single time. This sequence joins TRBV11-2 and TRBJ2-1; TRBD2 matches 11 bases. The V gene's germline CDR1 is SGHAT and CDR2 FQNNGV. The junction had 7 bases not matched to a gene; V was cut back by 5 bases and J by 7 bases. There are 15 residues in the CDR3. CDR3 loop: CASSLTSGSRNEQFF. The CDR3 DNA is TGTGCCAGCAGCCTAACTAGCGGGAGTCGGAATGAGCAGTTCTTC.

This clone was found many times. The chain is built from TRBV7-8 and TRBJ2-7, with 10 bases matching TRBD2. Germline V lookup: CDR1 SGHVS, CDR2 FQNEAQ. Trimming took 5 bases from V and 3 from J; bases not matched to a gene: 4. This CDR3 is 14 amino acids long. Here the CDR3 DNA reads TGTGCCAGCAGCCGGACTAGCGGAAACTACGAGCAGTACTTC. Residues: CASSRTSGNYEQYF.

The chain has TRBV11-3 and TRBJ2-7; D remains ambiguous. This CDR3 is 13 amino acids long. Looked up from germline, CDR1 is SGHNT and CDR2 is YENEEA. Deletions cut 5 bases from V and 7 bases from J, with 15 bases between. DNA for the CDR3: TGTGCCAGCAGCCGAACCCCCGACGGGGAGCAGTACTTC. This translates into CASSRTPDGEQYF.

This chain uses TRBV15 with TRBJ1-5, with TRBD1 as a possible D gene (5 bases). Germline V lookup: CDR1 LNHNV, CDR2 YYDKDF (reference sequence). The CDR3 covers 15 residues. The V gene lost 8 bases and the J gene lost 2 bases, with 16 bases spanning the gap. CDR3 sequence (DNA): TGTGCCACCCGCCCTGGGGGTCTCGGCAATCAGCCCCAGCATTTT. Translating gives CATRPGGLGNQPQHF.

The V call is TRBV7-6, the J call TRBJ2-1, with 12 bases aligning to TRBD2. V gave up 3 bases and J gave up 4 bases; unmatched junction bases: 7. The length of the CDR3 is 17 residues. Germline loops: CDR1 SGHVS, CDR2 FNYEAQ. The CDR3 DNA sequence: TGTGCCAGCAGCTTGACGACTAGCGGGGGAACTTACAATGAGCAGTTCTTC. This sequence encodes CASSLTTSGGTYNEQFF.

This clone was found a few times. J is TRBJ1-5 and V is TRBV6-5, with 7 nucleotides matching TRBD1. V lost 6 bases to trimming and J lost 7 bases; unmatched junction nucleotides: 9. In germline, CDR1 is MNHEY, CDR2 SVGAGI. The CDR3 has 14 amino acids. The CDR3 coding sequence is TGTGCCAGCAGCCCCGACAGGGTCGGGCAGCCCCAGCATTTT. This sequence encodes CASSPDRVGQPQHF.

V gene TRBV30 combines with J gene TRBJ2-7; no definite D call. The V end was cut by 2 bases, the J end by 0 bases, with 8 bases between. The CDR3 extends over 13 amino acids. CDR1 is GTSNPN and CDR2 is SVGIG in the germline V gene (reference sequence). The CDR3 loop reads CAWSMGFSYEQYF. Here the CDR3 DNA reads TGTGCCTGGAGTATGGGGTTCTCCTACGAGCAGTACTTC.

The V and J genes are TRBV30 and TRBJ2-7; 7 nucleotides align to TRBD1. The CDR3 covers 15 residues. Losses at the gene ends were 1 base for V and 0 bases for J; bases not matched to a gene: 6. CDR1 and CDR2 (germline): GTSNPN, SVGIG (reference sequence). The CDR3, as DNA: TGTGCCTGGAGTGCCCCCGGGACAGTCTCCTACGAGCAGTACTTC. This codes for CAWSAPGTVSYEQYF.

This clone occurred many times. The rearrangement uses TRBV21-1 and TRBJ2-5; TRBD2 is the table's D call, not checked against the DNA. TRBV21-1 is a recognized pseudogene. This CDR3 has 16 amino acids. This CDR3 reads CASSKALGELQETQYF. The CDR3 nucleotides are TGTGCCAGCAGCAAAGCGCTCGGAGAGCTCCAGGAGACCCAGTACTTC.

This sequence joins TRBV2 and TRBJ2-7, with 8 positions matching TRBD1. Germline values: CDR1 SNHLY, CDR2 FYNNEI. Trimming cost V 4 bases and J 3 bases; bases outside gene matches: 5. The CDR3 spans 14 residues. The chain's CDR3 is CASSVQGVNYEQYF. Written as DNA, the CDR3 is TGTGCCAGCAGTGTACAGGGGGTTAACTACGAGCAGTACTTC.

The rearrangement uses TRBV27 and TRBJ1-5; 7 bases match TRBD1. There are 14 residues in the CDR3. Trimming removed 6 bases from V and 2 bases from J; junction bases left unmatched: 4. The germline V gene has CDR1 MNHEY and CDR2 SMNVEV (reference sequence). CDR3 protein: CASSRDRGNQPQHF. The DNA of the CDR3 is TGTGCCAGCAGCCGAGACAGGGGCAATCAGCCCCAGCATTTT.

The chain has TRBV6-1 and TRBJ2-7; TRBD1 matches at 9 bases. Germline V lookup: CDR1 MNHNS, CDR2 SASEGT. V lost 7 bases, J lost 0 bases, and 7 bases stayed unmatched. The CDR3 consists of 15 residues. CDR3 bases: TGTGCCAGCATTACCGGGACAGGGTACTCCTACGAGCAGTACTTC. Amino acids: CASITGTGYSYEQYF.

This clone is a singleton in its sample. V and J are TRBV4-2 and TRBJ1-5; D ambiguous. V lost 0 bases and J lost 9, with 9 bases in between. The CDR3 sequence is 13 residues long. Per the germline V gene, CDR1 is LGHNA and CDR2 is YNFKEQ. CDR3 region: CASSQETTRPQHF. The DNA for the CDR3 is TGTGCCAGCAGCCAAGAGACCACCCGGCCCCAGCATTTT.

This chain joins TRBV28 and TRBJ1-2, with 7 bases identical to TRBD1. The CDR3 is made up of 15 amino acids. Losses at the gene ends were 7 bases for V and 8 bases for J; bases not matched to a gene: 16. Per germline, CDR1 MDHEN and CDR2 SYDVKM. The CDR3 coding sequence is TGTGCCAGCAACCTAGGAGATTCGACAGGGCCGGGCTACACCTTC. Protein: CASNLGDSTGPGYTF.

The chain couples TRBV7-2 to TRBJ2-2, with 13 bases lining up with TRBD2. J gave up 3 bases and V 5 bases, and 3 bases lay outside the gene matches. The CDR3 consists of 16 residues. CDR1 is SGHTA and CDR2 is FQGNSA in the germline V gene. This CDR3 is CASSRGLAGHTGELFF. In DNA form, the CDR3 reads TGTGCCAGCAGCCGGGGACTAGCGGGACACACCGGGGAGCTGTTTTTT.

This clone was detected only once. The chain has TRBV18 and TRBJ2-7; 9 bases map to TRBD1. The CDR3 has 15 residues. CDR1 and CDR2 (germline): KGHSH, LQKENI. V lost 3 bases to trimming and J lost 6 bases; unmatched junction nucleotides: 9. In DNA form, the CDR3 reads TGTGCCAGCTCACCGGGACAGGGTTACGACGCCGAGCAGTACTTC. Its translation: CASSPGQGYDAEQYF. Drawing the rest from reference TRBV18 and TRBJ2-7, the complete variable domain is NAGVMQNPRHLVRRRGQEARLRCSPMKGHSHVYWYRQLPEEGLKFMVYLQKENIIDESGMPKERFSAEFPKEGPSILRIQQVVRGDSAAYFCASSPGQGYDAEQYFGPGTRLTVT.

This chain connects TRBV7-2 to TRBJ2-2; D perhaps matches TRBD1 (6 bases). Looked up from germline, CDR1 is SGHTA and CDR2 is FQGNSA. The V and J ends lost 3 bases and 6 bases respectively, with 8 bases between them. The CDR3 is made up of 13 amino acids. CDR3 sequence reads: CASSFRGPGELFF. CDR3 nucleotide sequence: TGTGCCAGCAGCTTCAGGGGCCCCGGGGAGCTGTTTTTT. Variable domain in full (rest from reference TRBV7-2 and TRBJ2-2): GAGVSQSPSNKVTEKGKDVELRCDPISGHTALYWYRQSLGQGLEFLIYFQGNSAPDKSGLPSDRFSAERTGGSVSTLTIQRTQQEDSAVYLCASSFRGPGELFFGEGSRLTVL.

The chain recombines TRBV4-1 with TRBJ2-3; 14 bases fit TRBD2. The germline V gene has CDR1 MGHRA and CDR2 YSYEKL. J was trimmed by 2 bases and V by 0 bases; bases with no gene match: 4. This CDR3 spans 18 amino acids. The CDR3 sequence: CASSQDPGLAGDTDTQYF. CDR3 in DNA: TGCGCCAGCAGCCAAGATCCGGGACTAGCGGGGGACACAGATACGCAGTATTTT.

The CDR3 here is CASSYSGTSGSGELFF. For the CDR3, the DNA is TGTGCCAGCAGTTACTCCGGGACTAGCGGCTCCGGGGAGCTGTTTTTT. The genes are TRBV6-5 and TRBJ2-2; 11 nucleotides match TRBD2. J was trimmed by 6 bases and V by 0 bases; bases with no gene match: 3. This CDR3 has 16 residues. Germline V lookup: CDR1 MNHEY, CDR2 SVGAGI.

The CDR3 DNA reads as TGTGCCAGCAGCCCCGGGCCAGGGGGCGACTATGGCTACACCTTC. This gives the protein CASSPGPGGDYGYTF. This chain links TRBV5-4 with TRBJ1-2; 8 bases are a match to TRBD1. With V trimmed by 4 bases and J by 3 bases, 8 bases remained unmatched. Germline CDR1 SGHNT, CDR2 YYREEE (reference sequence). The CDR3 spans 15 residues.

The V and J genes are TRBV21-1 and TRBJ1-2; the table's D call, TRBD1, was not checked against the DNA. TRBV21-1 is assigned pseudogene status. CDR3 size: 13 residues. DNA of the CDR3: TGTGCCAGCAGCAATCAGGGGGCAGATGGCTACACCTTC. This gives the protein CASSNQGADGYTF.

DNA of the CDR3: TGCGCCAGCAGCTTACAGGGTTTGCAAGAGACCCAGTACTTC. This translates into CASSLQGLQETQYF. V is TRBV5-1 and J is TRBJ2-5; maybe TRBD1 (6 bases). This CDR3 has 14 residues. Between the trimmed V and J ends, which lost 2 bases and 2 bases, there was a span of 10 bases. Germline-derived CDR1 and CDR2 are SGHRS and YFSETQ.

The chain couples TRBV5-8 to TRBJ2-7, with 7 positions matching TRBD2. The germline V gene has CDR1 SGHTS and CDR2 YDEGEE. After removal of 4 bases from V and 7 bases from J, the junction contained 20 bases not matched to a gene. There are 17 residues in the CDR3. CDR3 sequence: CASSTTRLATPIREQYF. As DNA, the CDR3 is TGTGCCAGCAGCACCACAAGACTAGCAACCCCGATAAGAGAGCAGTACTTC.

The genes are TRBV9 and TRBJ2-1; 12 bases map to TRBD2. Unmatched junction bases numbered 4, after V lost 1 base and J lost 8 bases. Looked up from germline, CDR1 is SGDLS and CDR2 is YYNGEE. There are 15 residues in the CDR3. The CDR3 reads CASSVRTSGAYEQFF. The DNA of the CDR3 is TGTGCCAGCAGCGTAAGGACTAGCGGGGCCTATGAGCAGTTCTTC.